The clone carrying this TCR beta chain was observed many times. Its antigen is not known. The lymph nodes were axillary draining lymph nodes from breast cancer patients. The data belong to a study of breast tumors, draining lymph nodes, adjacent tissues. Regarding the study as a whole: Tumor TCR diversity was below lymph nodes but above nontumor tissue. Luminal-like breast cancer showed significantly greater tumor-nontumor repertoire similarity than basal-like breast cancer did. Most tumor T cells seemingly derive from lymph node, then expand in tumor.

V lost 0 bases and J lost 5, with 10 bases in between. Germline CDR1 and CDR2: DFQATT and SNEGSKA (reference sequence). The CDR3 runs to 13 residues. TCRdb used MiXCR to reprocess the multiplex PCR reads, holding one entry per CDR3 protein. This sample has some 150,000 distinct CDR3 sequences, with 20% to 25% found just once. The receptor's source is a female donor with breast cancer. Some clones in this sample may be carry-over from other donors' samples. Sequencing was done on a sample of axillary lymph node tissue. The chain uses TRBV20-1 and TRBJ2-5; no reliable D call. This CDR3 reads CSARDIGKETQYF. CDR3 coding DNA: TGCAGTGCTAGAGATATAGGGAAGGAGACCCAGTACTTC.